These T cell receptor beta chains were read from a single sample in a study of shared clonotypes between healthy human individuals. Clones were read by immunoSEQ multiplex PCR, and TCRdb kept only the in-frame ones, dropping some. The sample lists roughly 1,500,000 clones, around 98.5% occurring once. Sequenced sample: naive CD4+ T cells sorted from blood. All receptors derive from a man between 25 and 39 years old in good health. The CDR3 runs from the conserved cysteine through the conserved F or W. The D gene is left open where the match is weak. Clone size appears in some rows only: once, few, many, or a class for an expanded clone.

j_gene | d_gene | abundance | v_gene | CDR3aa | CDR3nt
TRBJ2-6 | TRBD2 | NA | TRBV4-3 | CASSQVLAGVSSGANVLTF | TGCGCCAGCAGCCAAGTTCTAGCGGGAGTATCTTCTGGGGCCAACGTCCTGACTTTC
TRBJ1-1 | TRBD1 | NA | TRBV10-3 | CAISTGGAGNTEAFF | TGTGCCATCAGTACAGGGGGCGCGGGGAACACTGAAGCTTTCTTT
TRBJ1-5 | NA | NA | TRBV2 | CASSDRYQPQHF | TGTGCCAGCAGTGACAGGTATCAGCCCCAGCATTTT
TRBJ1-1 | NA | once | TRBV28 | CASSPPEGAEAFF | TGTGCCAGCAGCCCCCCAGAAGGAGCTGAAGCTTTCTTT
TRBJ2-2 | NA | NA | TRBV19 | CASSISRGGTGELFF | TGTGCCAGTAGTATATCCAGGGGGGGCACCGGGGAGCTGTTTTTT
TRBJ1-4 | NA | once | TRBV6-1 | CASFSPEDNEKLFF | TGTGCCAGCTTCAGTCCAGAGGATAATGAAAAACTGTTTTTT
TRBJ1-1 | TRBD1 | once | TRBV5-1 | CASSTGTGILNTEAFF | TGCGCCAGCAGCACAGGGACAGGGATATTGAACACTGAAGCTTTCTTT
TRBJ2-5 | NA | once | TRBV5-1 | CASSLAPQGQETQYF | TGCGCCAGCAGCTTGGCGCCCCAGGGTCAAGAGACCCAGTACTTC
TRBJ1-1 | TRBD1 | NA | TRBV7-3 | CASSPGQGRTKAFF | TGTGCCAGCAGTCCGGGACAGGGACGAACTAAAGCTTTCTTT
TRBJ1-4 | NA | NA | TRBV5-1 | CASSLVTAREKLFF | TGCGCCAGCAGCTTGGTTACCGCGAGGGAAAAACTGTTTTTT
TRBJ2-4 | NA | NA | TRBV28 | CASSPGGPNIQYF | TGTGCCAGCAGCCCAGGAGGGCCAAACATTCAGTACTTC
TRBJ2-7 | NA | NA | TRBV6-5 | CASSGPGLFYEQYF | TGTGCCAGCAGTGGACCGGGACTCTTCTACGAGCAGTACTTC
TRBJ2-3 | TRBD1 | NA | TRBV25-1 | CASSGTGSTDTQYF | TGTGCCAGCAGTGGGACAGGGTCCACAGATACGCAGTATTTT
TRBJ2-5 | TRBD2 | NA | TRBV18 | CASSPTPSGTPGETQYF | TGTGCCAGCTCACCAACGCCTAGCGGGACCCCTGGGGAGACCCAGTACTTC
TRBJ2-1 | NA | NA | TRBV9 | CASSARSSSGEQFF | TGTGCCAGCAGCGCCCGCAGCAGCAGTGGTGAGCAGTTCTTC
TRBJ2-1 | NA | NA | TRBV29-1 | CSVDGGGFYNEQFF | TGCAGCGTTGATGGAGGGGGTTTCTACAATGAGCAGTTCTTC
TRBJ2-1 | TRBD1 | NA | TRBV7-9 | CASSPLPRDRGEYEQFF | TGTGCCAGCAGCCCCCTCCCCCGGGACAGGGGAGAATATGAGCAGTTCTTC
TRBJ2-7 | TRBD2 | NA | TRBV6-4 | CASSKGEGYEQYF | TGTGCCAGCAGTAAAGGGGAGGGCTACGAGCAGTACTTC
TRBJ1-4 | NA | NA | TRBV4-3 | CASSPRILPREKLFF | TGCGCCAGCAGCCCAAGGATATTACCAAGAGAAAAACTGTTTTTT
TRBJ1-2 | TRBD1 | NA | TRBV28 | CASSLTLSGGLYGYTF | TGTGCCAGCAGTCTTACTCTATCAGGGGGCTTGTATGGCTACACCTTC
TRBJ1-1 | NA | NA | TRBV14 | CASSQDLRAEAFF | TGTGCCAGCAGCCAAGATTTAAGGGCCGAAGCTTTCTTT
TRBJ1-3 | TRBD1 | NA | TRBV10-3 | CAISESTGVGNTIYF | TGTGCCATCAGTGAGTCTACAGGGGTTGGAAACACCATATATTTT
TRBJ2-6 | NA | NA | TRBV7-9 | CASSTTGRPGANVLTF | TGTGCCAGCAGCACCACAGGGAGACCTGGGGCCAACGTCCTGACTTTC
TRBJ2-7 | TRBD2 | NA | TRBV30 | CAWSRLAGEAEQYF | TGTGCCTGGAGTCGGCTAGCGGGAGAGGCCGAGCAGTACTTC
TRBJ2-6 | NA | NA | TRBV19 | CASSIDLDSAVISGANVLTF | TGTGCCAGTAGTATAGATCTGGACAGTGCCGTCATCTCTGGGGCCAACGTCCTGACTTTC
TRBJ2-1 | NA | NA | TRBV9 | CASSVASSYNEQFF | TGTGCCAGCAGCGTAGCTTCCTCCTACAATGAGCAGTTCTTC
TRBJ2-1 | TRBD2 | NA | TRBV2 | CASSTAAGGRGFF | TGTGCCAGCAGCACGGCAGCGGGAGGGCGGGGGTTCTTC
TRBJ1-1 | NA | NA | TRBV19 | CASSIWPESRRGTEAFF | TGTGCCAGTAGTATTTGGCCGGAATCTCGGCGGGGAACTGAAGCTTTCTTT
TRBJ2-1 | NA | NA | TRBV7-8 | CASSFYNEQFF | TGTGCCAGCAGCTTCTACAATGAGCAGTTCTTC
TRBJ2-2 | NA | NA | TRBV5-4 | CASSLPTGELFF | TGTGCCAGCAGCCTCCCGACCGGGGAGCTGTTTTTT
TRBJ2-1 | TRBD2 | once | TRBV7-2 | CASSPGGSYNEQFF | TGTGCCAGCAGCCCGGGGGGGAGCTACAATGAGCAGTTCTTC
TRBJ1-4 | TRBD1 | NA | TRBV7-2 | CASSFGTGGEKLFF | TGTGCCAGCAGCTTTGGGACAGGGGGTGAAAAACTGTTTTTT
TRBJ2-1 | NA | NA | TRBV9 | CASSVEPGQAYNEQFF | TGTGCCAGCAGCGTAGAACCGGGTCAGGCCTACAATGAGCAGTTCTTC
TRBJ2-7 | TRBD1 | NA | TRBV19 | CASSLYRGRSYEQYF | TGTGCCAGTAGTCTGTACAGGGGTAGGTCCTACGAGCAGTACTTC
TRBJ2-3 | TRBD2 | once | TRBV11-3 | CASSSTTGGEGADTQYF | TGTGCCAGCAGCTCTACCACGGGGGGGGAAGGGGCAGATACGCAGTATTTT
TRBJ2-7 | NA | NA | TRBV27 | CASRLVGHYEQYF | TGTGCCAGCAGGTTAGTGGGACACTACGAGCAGTACTTC
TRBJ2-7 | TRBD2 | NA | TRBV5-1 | CASSLSLLVGTNYEQYF | TGCGCCAGCAGCTTGTCCCTCCTCGTAGGGACTAACTACGAGCAGTACTTC
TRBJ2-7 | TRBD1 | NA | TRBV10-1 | CASSQDRKTIYEQYF | TGCGCCAGCAGCCAGGACAGGAAAACTATCTACGAGCAGTACTTC
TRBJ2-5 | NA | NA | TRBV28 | CASTPSNRWETQYF | TGTGCCAGCACTCCGAGTAACCGGTGGGAGACCCAGTACTTC
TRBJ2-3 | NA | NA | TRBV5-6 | CASSRLDLGPTDTQYF | TGTGCCAGCAGCCGCCTTGACCTAGGACCCACAGATACGCAGTATTTT
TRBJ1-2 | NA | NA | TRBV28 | CATLEWRGANYGYTF | TGTGCCACCCTCGAGTGGCGAGGGGCTAACTATGGCTACACCTTC
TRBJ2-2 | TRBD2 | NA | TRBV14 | CASSQDAGVLTGELFF | TGTGCCAGCAGCCAAGATGCGGGAGTATTAACCGGGGAGCTGTTTTTT
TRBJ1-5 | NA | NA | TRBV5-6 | CASSFGRQPQHF | TGTGCCAGCAGCTTCGGGAGGCAGCCCCAGCATTTT
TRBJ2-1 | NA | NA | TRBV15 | CATSRDINEQFF | TGTGCCACCAGCAGAGATATCAATGAGCAGTTCTTC
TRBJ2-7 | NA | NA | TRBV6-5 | CASSYIWGDSSYEQYF | TGTGCCAGCAGTTACATCTGGGGAGATAGCTCCTACGAGCAGTACTTC
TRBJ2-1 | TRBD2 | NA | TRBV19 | CASTPSGSSNEQFF | TGTGCCAGTACTCCTAGCGGGTCCTCAAATGAGCAGTTCTTC
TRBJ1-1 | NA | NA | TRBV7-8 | CASSLAGQSDDTEAFF | TGTGCCAGCAGCTTAGCAGGACAGTCAGATGACACTGAAGCTTTCTTT
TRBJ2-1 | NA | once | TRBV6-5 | CASSYSRISSYNEQFF | TGTGCCAGCAGTTACTCGAGGATTAGCTCCTACAATGAGCAGTTCTTC
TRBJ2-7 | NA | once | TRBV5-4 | CASSSPNGGSYEQYF | TGTGCCAGCAGCTCCCCCAATGGGGGCTCCTACGAGCAGTACTTC
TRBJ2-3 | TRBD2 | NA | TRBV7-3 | CASSPRTSGSTDTQYF | TGTGCCAGCAGCCCCCGGACTAGCGGGAGCACAGATACGCAGTATTTT
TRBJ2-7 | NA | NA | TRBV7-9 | CASTKPGPRPNEQYF | TGTGCCAGCACCAAACCGGGACCTAGACCGAACGAGCAGTACTTC